What follows is one TCR beta chain and its context. The clone's antigen remains unknown. Base qualities are not recorded, but no much larger clone differs from it by a single base. Measured from the cysteine to the phenylalanine, the CDR3 is 15 residues long. The read is trimmed to its CDR3 DNA, 45 bases read in frame from base 1. CDR1 WSHSY and CDR2 SAAADI were looked up in the germline V gene. The V and J ends are trimmed by 8 bases and 5 bases, leaving 18 bases between them. The sample belongs to a study of CD8 T cells in Susac syndrome (dated by TCRdb to about 2019). Notes on the research overall: Among the Susac syndrome patients who were sequenced, clinically active disease was present in six and clinical remission was observed in eight. At blood withdrawal, Susac syndrome patients were either therapy-naive, taking corticosteroids (in some cases with IVIg as well), or taking IVIg alone. Repertoire sequencing was used to test whether CD8+ T cell activation and differentiation in Susac syndrome was antigen driven.

The paper as a whole reports these results and caveats: The number of individuals in the TCR sequencing and HLA analysis was acknowledged as relatively small. In the CD4+ T cell repertoire of Susac syndrome patients, clonal expansion was not detected.

High-throughput TCR beta sequencing profiled peripheral blood CD8+ and CD4+ T cells from healthy donors, Susac syndrome patients and multiple sclerosis patients. Susac syndrome patients met recently defined diagnostic criteria for definite or probable disease. Bulk CD8+ and CD4+ T cells were purified by magnetic negative isolation, whereas CD8+ TEMRA cells were enriched by FACS. Blood was drawn into EDTA tubes, processed within 24 hours, and PBMCs were isolated by density gradient centrifugation. PBMCs intended for TCR sequencing were cryopreserved in liquid nitrogen and thawed later in a water bath at 37 degrees C. A purity of at least 90% was achieved for sorted or isolated CD4+, CD8+ and CD8+ TEMRA cells. RNA was extracted with the RNeasy kit and 0.5 to 1 ug was reverse transcribed using random hexamers. The immunoSEQ multiplex PCR assay, which covers 54 Vbeta and 13 Jbeta segments, was used to amplify TCR beta CDR3 regions. PCR amplification bias was corrected by using a synthetic template baseline for primer optimization and computational correction. In the authors' own workflow: Reads were annotated to V, D and J genes per IMGT and analyzed with immunoSEQ Analyzer, keeping only productive sequences. Clonality was calculated as one minus the Shannon entropy normalized by log2 of the number of productive unique sequences. For each patient and control, public and private clones were evaluated within the 100 most prevalent clones. A clone was defined as Susac-specific if it was absent from the healthy and MS cohorts, from around 960 published viral clones and from other ImmuneACCESS disease sequences. TCRdb handled the public reads itself, with Q25 trimming in fastp and clone calling in MiXCR, and kept productive beta chains. Rows are combined by CDR3 protein, so each entry shows the most common genes and DNA. In this record, the V and J calls reflect TCRdb's handling and not the investigators' own analysis. The sample table shows 100,000 or so distinct CDR3 sequences, and about 93% are seen once. The ten largest clonotypes hold about 0.29% of the sample.

This TCR derives from a human donor with Susac syndrome. The sequence is built from TRBV10-2 and TRBJ2-2; the D gene could be TRBD1 or TRBD2, each one agreeing over 7 bases. Sequencing was done on a sample of CD4+ T cells from PBMCs. The DNA sequence is given as TGCGCCAGCGATAAGCGACAGGGAGGGACCGGGGAGCTGTTTTTT. This gives the protein CASDKRQGGTGELFF.